The entry below gives a single T cell receptor beta chain sequence along with its context. Germline V CDR1 and CDR2: SNHLY, FYNNEI. Trimming stripped 6 bases from V and 0 bases from J, with 15 bases between. The CDR3 runs 15 residues. Original methodology: The authors estimated nucleated cell counts from reference gene primer amplification. Libraries were prepared by immunoSEQ multiplex PCR; TCRdb keeps only in-frame clonotypes and omits some of them. D and trimming come from the DNA, and the V and J calls and clone size come from that table. The data show under 250,000 clones, 80% to 85% seen once. The sample comes from a study of blood T cell repertoires in COVID-19. Turning to the study itself: Collection of acute and convalescent COVID-19 samples took place in the United States, Italy and Spain. Nucleic acid was either cDNA or gDNA, and it came from T cells, B-cell-depleted T cells, or PBMCs.

The sequencing sample was made of peripheral blood. The clonotype originates from a man aged 50-60 years with active or convalescent COVID-19. This chain uses TRBV2 with TRBJ2-7; D is possibly TRBD1 (5 bases). CDR3 in amino acids: CASRVDRLSSYEQYF. Written as DNA, the CDR3 is TGTGCCAGCAGGGTAGACAGACTTAGCTCCTACGAGCAGTACTTC.